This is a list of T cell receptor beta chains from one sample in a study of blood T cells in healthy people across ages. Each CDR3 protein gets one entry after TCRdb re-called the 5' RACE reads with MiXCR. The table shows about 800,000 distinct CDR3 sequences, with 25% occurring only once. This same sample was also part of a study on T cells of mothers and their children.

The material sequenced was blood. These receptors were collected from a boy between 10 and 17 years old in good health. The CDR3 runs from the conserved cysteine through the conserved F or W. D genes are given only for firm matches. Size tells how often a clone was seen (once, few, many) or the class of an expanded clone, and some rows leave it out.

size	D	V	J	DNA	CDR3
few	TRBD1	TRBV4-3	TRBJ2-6	TGCGCCAGCAGCCAAGACAGGGGGCGCCTCGCTGGGGCCAACGTCCTGACTTTC	CASSQDRGRLAGANVLTF
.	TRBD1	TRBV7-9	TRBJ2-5	TGTGCCAGCAGCTTAGAGGCAGGGGGAGAGACCCAGTACTTC	CASSLEAGGETQYF
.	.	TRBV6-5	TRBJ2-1	TGTGCCAGCAGTATAGACAGGCTCTCCTACAATGAGCAGTTCTTC	CASSIDRLSYNEQFF
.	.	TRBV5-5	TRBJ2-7	TGTGCCAGCAGCTTGGTGGTTTTTGGCGAGCAGTACTTC	CASSLVVFGEQYF
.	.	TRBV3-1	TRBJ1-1	TGTGCCAGCAGCCCGGACGACACTGAAGCTTTCTTT	CASSPDDTEAFF
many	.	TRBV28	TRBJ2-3	TGTGCCAGCAGCTTTGGCGGTAGCACAGATACGCAGTATTTT	CASSFGGSTDTQYF
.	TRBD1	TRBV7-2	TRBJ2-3	TGTGCCAGCAGCCCCCCGGGACAGCCAACAGATACGCAGTATTTT	CASSPPGQPTDTQYF
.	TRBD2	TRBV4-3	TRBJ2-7	TGCGCCAGCAGCCAAGTTTGGACTAGCGGTTACTACGAGCAGTACTTC	CASSQVWTSGYYEQYF
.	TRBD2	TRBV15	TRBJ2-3	TGTGCCACCAGCACAACTAGCGGGAAAACAGATACGCAGTATTTT	CATSTTSGKTDTQYF
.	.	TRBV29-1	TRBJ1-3	TGCAGCGTTGAAGGTTCGGGGGAATTTGGAAACACCATATATTTT	CSVEGSGEFGNTIYF
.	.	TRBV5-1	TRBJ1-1	TGCGCCAGCAGCGAGGACAGCTTTGAAGCTTTCTTT	CASSEDSFEAFF
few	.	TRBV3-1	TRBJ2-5	TGTGCCAGCAGCCAACCGGAGCGGACCCAAGAGACCCAGTACTTC	CASSQPERTQETQYF
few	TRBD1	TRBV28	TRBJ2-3	TGTGCCAGCAGCCCCAGCGAGGGGGCGTACCCAGCAGATACGCAGTATTTT	CASSPSEGAYPADTQYF
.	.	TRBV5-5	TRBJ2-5	TGTGCCAGCAGCTTGAGAGGGACCCAAGAGACCCAGTACTTC	CASSLRGTQETQYF
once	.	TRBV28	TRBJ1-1	TGTGCCAGCACCTCGCCCGGACACCTTGAAGCTTTCTTT	CASTSPGHLEAFF
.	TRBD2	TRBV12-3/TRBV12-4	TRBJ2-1	TGTGCCAGTTCTAGCGGGGGGATCAATGAGCAGTTCTTC	CASSSGGINEQFF
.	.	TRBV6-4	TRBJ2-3	TGTGCCGGGGCAAAGAAGAGCACAGATACGCAGTATTTT	CAGAKKSTDTQYF
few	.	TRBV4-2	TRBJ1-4	TGTGCCAGCAGCCAAGGCGGAGAGCAGAATGAAAAACTGTTTTTT	CASSQGGEQNEKLFF
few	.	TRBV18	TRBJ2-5	TGTGCCAGCTCACCTTGGTTGGGCGACCAAGAGACCCAGTACTTC	CASSPWLGDQETQYF
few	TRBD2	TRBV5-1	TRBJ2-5	TGCGCCAGCAGCTGGGGAGGGAGTCAGGAAGAGACCCAGTACTTC	CASSWGGSQEETQYF
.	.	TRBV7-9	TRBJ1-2	TGTGCCAGCAGCTTCGGTGGAGCCTATGGCTACACCTTC	CASSFGGAYGYTF
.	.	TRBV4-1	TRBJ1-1	TGCGCCAGCAGCCAAGATGGGGCGGGGACCCCTGAAGCTTTCTTT	CASSQDGAGTPEAFF
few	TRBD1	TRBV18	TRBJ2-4	TGTGCCAGCTCACCTCCGACAGGGTTGAACATTCAGTACTTC	CASSPPTGLNIQYF
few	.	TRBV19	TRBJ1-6	TGTGCCTCCGGACATACCAGGGTGTCAGGGTCACCCCTCCACTTT	CASGHTRVSGSPLHF
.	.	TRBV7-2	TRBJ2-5	TGTGCCAGCAGCTTAGTCGGTGTTCAGGGCCAAGAGACCCAGTACTTC	CASSLVGVQGQETQYF
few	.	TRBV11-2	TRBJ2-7	TGTGCCAGCAGCTTAGAAGGTCGGGTTTCTTACGAGCAGTACTTC	CASSLEGRVSYEQYF
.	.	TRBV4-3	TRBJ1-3	TGCGCCAGCAGCCAAGATGGCGGGAACACCATATATTTT	CASSQDGGNTIYF
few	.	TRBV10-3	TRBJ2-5	TGTGCCATCAGAGGACAGCACCAAGAGACCCAGTACTTC	CAIRGQHQETQYF
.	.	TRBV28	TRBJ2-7	TGTGCCAGCAGTTCACCCCGGACTACCTCCTACGAGCAGTACTTC	CASSSPRTTSYEQYF
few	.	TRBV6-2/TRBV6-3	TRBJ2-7	TGTGCCAGCAGCCCTAGAGCCTGGAACGAGCAGTACTTC	CASSPRAWNEQYF
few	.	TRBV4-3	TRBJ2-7	TGCGCCAGCAGCCAAGAGTTTCAACTTACTTACGAGCAGTACTTC	CASSQEFQLTYEQYF
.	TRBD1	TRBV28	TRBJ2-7	TGTGCCAGCAGCACAGGGGCGGTTTACGAGCAGTACTTC	CASSTGAVYEQYF
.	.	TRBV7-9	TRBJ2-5	TGTGCCAGCAGCGACGGGGGATTAGGCGAGACCCAGTACTTC	CASSDGGLGETQYF
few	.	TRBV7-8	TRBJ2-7	TGTGCCAGCAGCTTAAGTCACGGCCTGGCCTCGGACGAGCAGTACTTC	CASSLSHGLASDEQYF
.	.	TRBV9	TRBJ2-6	TGTGCCAGCAGCGTAGGAGGAGCAGCGGGGGCCAACGTCCTGACTTTC	CASSVGGAAGANVLTF
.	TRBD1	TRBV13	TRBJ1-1	TGTGCCAGCAGCACCCGGACAGGGTCAGATATGAACACTGAAGCTTTCTTT	CASSTRTGSDMNTEAFF
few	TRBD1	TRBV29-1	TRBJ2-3	TGCAGCGTCGGTACCGGGACAGGGGATTCATCGCAGTATTTT	CSVGTGTGDSSQYF
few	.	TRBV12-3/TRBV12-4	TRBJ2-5	TGTGCCAGCAGTTCGCAACCCGGCGGGACCCAGTACTTC	CASSSQPGGTQYF
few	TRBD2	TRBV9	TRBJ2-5	TGTGCCAGCAGCGTGGGCGGGAGGGCCCCAGAGACCCAGTACTTC	CASSVGGRAPETQYF
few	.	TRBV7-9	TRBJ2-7	TGTGCCAGCAGCGAAGGCGGAACCTACGAGCAGTACTTC	CASSEGGTYEQYF
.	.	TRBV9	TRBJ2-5	TGTGCCAGCAGCGGACCGAGAGTAGAGACCCAGTACTTC	CASSGPRVETQYF